The entry that follows covers one TCR beta chain sequence. Here immunoSEQ multiplex PCR was the method, and the copy in TCRdb shows in-frame clones only, minus some. The table shows some 320,000 clones, with about nine tenths occurring only once. The record originates from a study of blood T cell repertoires in COVID-19. After removal of 4 bases from V and 1 base from J, the junction contained 15 bases not matched to a gene. This CDR3 is built from 18 residues. CDR1 and CDR2 (germline): MNHNS, SASEGT. J is TRBJ2-7 and V is TRBV6-1; 8 nucleotides match TRBD2. This TCR derives from a woman aged 45 to 65 who had been exposed to COVID-19. Sequencing was done on a sample of PBMCs or T cells enriched from blood (not recorded which). As DNA, the CDR3 is TGTGCCAGCAGTGGAAGCGGGGGTCGGCGGGGGAAATCCTACGAGCAGTACTTC. It codes for CASSGSGGRRGKSYEQYF.